Shown below are 15 T cell receptor delta chains from a single sample sequenced in a study of gamma-delta chains in newborns, infants, children. TCRdb re-called the reads using CATT. Among about 1,400 delta-chain clones listed, around 1.1% were seen once. Sequencing was done on a sample of blood. These receptors were obtained from a child in good health.

This clone is classed as large. The sample holds other DNA sequences that translate to the same CDR3. The chain has TRDV2 and TRDJ1; 9 nucleotides line up with TRDD3. V gave up 3 bases and J gave up 4 bases; unmatched junction bases: 17. Germline V lookup: CDR1 GEAIGNYY, CDR2 EKD. CDR3 length: 18 residues. DNA for the CDR3: TGTGCCTGTGACGATATCCCCGACTGGGGGACGCGGGTCGATAAACTCATCTTT. Translating it yields CACDDIPDWGTRVDKLIF.

This clone was observed a few times. A read error is the likely source, as a far larger clone sits one nucleotide away. The chain couples TRDV2 to TRDJ1; 7 nucleotides line up with TRDD3. J lost 1 base, V lost 3 bases, and 16 bases had no gene match. The CDR3 extends over 18 amino acids. Looked up from germline, CDR1 is GEAIGNYY and CDR2 is EKD. CDR3 DNA sequence: TGTGCCTGTGACGGTCTGGGGGCCCCTGATGGGGTCACCGATAAACTCATCTTT. Translation: CACDGLGAPDGVTDKLIF.

To note about this clone: A far larger clone is off by one base, so a read error is likely. Other DNA sequences in this sample translate to the same CDR3. The CDR3 loop reads CACDTVLGGQTWDTRQMFF. The CDR3 coding sequence is TGTGCATGTGACACCGTGCTGGGGGGCCAGACCTGGGACACCCGACAGATGTTTTTC. The chain links TRDV2 to TRDJ3, with 7 bases lining up with TRDD3. This CDR3 is 19 amino acids long. Germline V gives CDR1 GEAIGNYY, CDR2 EKD.

Note on this clone: This may be a read error: a much more frequent sequence differs by one nucleotide. Additional DNA sequences in this sample encode the identical CDR3. The gene calls are TRDV1 and TRDJ1; 9 nucleotides agree with TRDD3. The CDR3 loop spans 23 amino acids. In germline, CDR1 is TSWWSYY, CDR2 QGS. CDR3 loop: CALGEPIVYWGTTYLTYTDKLIF. The DNA for the CDR3 is TGTGCCCTTGGGGAACCCATTGTCTACTGGGGGACGACCTACTTAACCTACACCGATAAACTCATCTTT.

This clone has just a few counts. For this DNA, TCRdb reports the protein of a much larger clone, which diverges at residue 13, most likely from a read error; the protein presented here is translated directly from the DNA. V usage is TRDV1 and J usage is TRDJ1, with 8 bases fitting TRDD3. There are 19 residues in the CDR3. Looked up from germline, CDR1 is TSWWSYY and CDR2 is QGS. Trimming took 4 bases from V and 1 from J; bases not matched to a gene: 17. Written as DNA, the CDR3 is TGTGCTCTTGGGGTGTTTTTCTTTTCACTGGGGGTAAGCACCGATAAACTCATCTTT. Protein: CALGVFFFSLGVSTDKLIF.

This clone was seen only a few times. This clone may be a read error of a much larger clone one base away. J is TRDJ2 and V is TRDV2; 7 nucleotides agree with TRDD3. Germline V gene data show CDR1 as GEAIGNYY and CDR2 as EKD. The CDR3 has 22 residues. J lost 0 bases, V lost 0 bases, and 21 bases had no gene match. CDR3 sequence reads: CACDTTSPYHWGYPALTAQLFF. For the CDR3, the DNA is TGTGCCTGTGACACCACTTCCCCTTACCACTGGGGTTATCCCGCTTTGACAGCACAACTCTTCTTT.

By its share, this clone is large. Different DNA sequences within this sample yield the same CDR3. The CDR3 here is CALGEQSYSTLGVHTDKLIF. Written as DNA, the CDR3 is TGTGCTCTTGGGGAACAGTCCTACTCCACACTGGGGGTCCACACCGATAAACTCATCTTT. J is TRDJ1 and V is TRDV1; 8 bases are shared with TRDD3. This CDR3 has 20 residues. Trimming at V came to 1 base and at J to 0 bases, leaving 16 bases not matched to a gene. The germline V gene has CDR1 TSWWSYY and CDR2 QGS.

A note on this clone: A read error likely explains this, since a far larger clone differs by one base. The same CDR3 can be traced to other DNA sequences in this sample. CDR3 sequence reads: CALGEEGSYFGCWGTHTTDKLIF. DNA for the CDR3: TGTGCTCTTGGAGAAGAAGGCTCGTATTTTGGCTGCTGGGGGACCCACACCACCGATAAACTCATCTTT. V is TRDV1 and J is TRDJ1; 8 bases fit TRDD3. Germline lookup yields CDR1 TSWWSYY and CDR2 QGS. The CDR3 contains 23 residues. V lost 6 bases, J lost 1 base, and 31 bases stayed unmatched.

In its sample, this clone ranks as hyperexpanded (1% or more). Other DNA sequences in the sample encode the same CDR3. The CDR3 reads CACDTVSVGDYRSGLIF. In nucleotides, the CDR3 is TGTGCCTGTGACACCGTGAGCGTGGGGGACTACCGCTCAGGCCTCATCTTT. The chain is built from TRDV2 and TRDJ1, with TRDD3 identical over 7 bases. CDR3 length: 17 residues. The J segment lost 11 bases and the V segment lost 0 bases, leaving 20 bases of the junction unmatched. The germline gives CDR1 GEAIGNYY, CDR2 EKD.

In this sample, this clone is large (0.1 to 1%). The chain links TRDV3 to TRDJ1; 8 nucleotides align to TRDD3. Per the germline V gene, CDR1 is TVYSNPD and CDR2 is GDNSRS (reference sequence). The CDR3 runs to 20 residues. V lost 2 bases, J lost 0 bases, and 23 bases stayed unmatched. The CDR3 sequence: CAFFSPLADFNWGYTDKLIF. The CDR3, as DNA: TGTGCCTTTTTCTCTCCCCTGGCCGACTTCAACTGGGGGTACACCGATAAACTCATCTTT. The variable domain in full, completed from reference TRDV3 and TRDJ1, reads CDKVTQSSPDQTVASGSEVVLLCTYDTVYSNPDLFWYRIRPDYSFQFVFYGDNSRSEGADFTQGRFSVKHILTQKAFHLVISPVRTEDSATYYCAFFSPLADFNWGYTDKLIFGKGTRVTVEP.

The J gene was recorded as TRDJ1; no V gene was called; TRDD3 is the table's D call and was not checked against the DNA. The CDR3 spans 15 residues. The CDR3 nucleotides are TGTGCCTGTGACACGGTTGGGGGAAACACCGATAAACTCATCTTT. Translation gives CACDTVGGNTDKLIF.

This clone was recorded a few times. A far larger clone is just one base off, so this is likely a read error. Additional DNA sequences in this sample encode the identical CDR3. The chain recombines TRDV2 with TRDJ1; 7 positions match TRDD3. Germline trimming cut 7 bases from V and 0 bases from J; bases unmatched to any gene: 10. CDR1 and CDR2 from the germline V gene are GEAIGNYY and EKD. There are 15 residues in the CDR3. CDR3 loop: CACDLLGIYTDKLIF. In DNA form, the CDR3 reads TGTGCCTGCGACCTACTGGGGATTTACACCGATAAACTCATCTTT.

This clone has only a few counts. The chain combines TRDV2 with TRDJ1; 8 positions match TRDD3. CDR1 and CDR2 from the germline V gene are GEAIGNYY and EKD. The CDR3 covers 17 residues. Losses at the gene ends were 0 bases for V and 0 bases for J; bases not matched to a gene: 8. CDR3: CACDTLLGASYTDKLIF. The CDR3 DNA is TGTGCCTGTGACACCTTACTGGGGGCCTCCTACACCGATAAACTCATCTTT.

Comment on this clone: A much larger clone sits a single nucleotide away, making a read error possible. V is TRDV2 and J is TRDJ2; 7 nucleotides agree with TRDD3. CDR3 length: 22 residues. Germline V gene lookup returns CDR1 GEAIGNYY and CDR2 EKD. J was trimmed by 0 bases and V by 0 bases; bases with no gene match: 21. CDR3 region: CACDTISPYHWGHPALTAQLFF. The CDR3 DNA follows: TGTGCCTGTGACACCATTTCCCCTTACCACTGGGGTCATCCCGCTTTGACAGCACAACTCTTCTTT.

In its sample, this clone was seen a few times. A single base separates this from a much larger clone, so it may be a read error. This chain connects TRDV1 to TRDJ1; D perhaps matches TRDD3 (6 bases). In germline, CDR1 is TSWWSYY, CDR2 QGS. The CDR3 loop spans 17 amino acids. CDR3 sequence (DNA): TGTGCTCCTGGGGTCTACTTCTGGGGCTCCGACACCGATAAACTCATCTTT. This sequence encodes CAPGVYFWGSDTDKLIF.